Each of the 4 T cell receptor beta chains below was sequenced from the same sample in a study of CD8+CD57+ T cells in acquired aplastic anemia (dated by TCRdb to 2016 to 2019). Sequencer: Illumina HiSeq 2000. TCR beta VDJ combination and CDR3 sequence profiling used genomic DNA as the template. The public reads were run again by TCRdb, first through fastp at Q25 and then through MiXCR, and only productive beta chains were kept. Rows merge per CDR3 protein into single entries with the most common DNA and genes. This sample gives 250,000 to 300,000 distinct CDR3 sequences in total; 45% to 70% of them show up just once. 7% to 9% of the sample comes from the top ten. Source material: sorted CD4+, CD8+, or CD8+CD57+ T cells (not recorded which) from PBMCs. These receptors were taken from a human donor with severe aplastic anemia or a healthy control (not recorded which).

V is TRBV5-1 and J is TRBJ2-1; 9 positions match TRBD2. V dropped 4 bases and J dropped 7; count of bases not matched to a gene: 9. The CDR3 is 15 residues long. In germline, CDR1 is SGHRS, CDR2 YFSETQ. The DNA for the CDR3 is TGCGCCAGCAGCGACGGGACTAGCCGAGGGAATGAGCAGTTCTTC. Its translation is CASSDGTSRGNEQFF.

This CDR3 reads CASSDDRGNEQFF. The CDR3 DNA reads as TGTGCCAGCAGCGACGACCGGGGGAATGAGCAGTTCTTC. The J gene is TRBJ2-1, the V gene TRBV5-6; D perhaps matches TRBD2 (6 bases). Per the germline V gene, CDR1 is SGHDT and CDR2 is YYEEEE. The germline V and J ends were trimmed by 4 bases and 7 bases, with 12 bases remaining between them. This CDR3 has 13 residues. Based on the CDR3 plus reference TRBV5-6 and TRBJ2-1, the full variable domain is DAGVTQSPTHLIKTRGQQVTLRCSPKSGHDTVSWYQQALGQGPQFIFQYYEEEERQRGNFPDRFSGHQFPNYSSELNVNALLLGDSALYLCASSDDRGNEQFFGPGTRLTVL.

This clonotype was recorded a few times. This chain connects TRBV15 to TRBJ1-6; TRBD1 aligns across 8 bases. The CDR3 totals 13 residues. CDR1 and CDR2 from the germline V gene are LNHNV and YYDKDF (reference sequence). V lost 6 bases, J lost 6 bases, and 1 base stayed unmatched. CDR3 residues: CATSTGGNSPLHF. CDR3 bases: TGTGCCACCAGTACAGGGGGTAATTCACCCCTCCACTTT.

The genes are TRBV5-6 and TRBJ2-1; D may be TRBD1 (6 bases). Germline-derived CDR1 and CDR2 are SGHDT and YYEEEE. The CDR3 loop spans 16 amino acids. Trimming pared 3 bases from V and 0 bases from J, leaving 13 bases between. The CDR3 region is CASSSGTDSSYNEQFF. CDR3 in DNA: TGTGCCAGCAGCTCTGGGACGGACAGCTCCTACAATGAGCAGTTCTTC.